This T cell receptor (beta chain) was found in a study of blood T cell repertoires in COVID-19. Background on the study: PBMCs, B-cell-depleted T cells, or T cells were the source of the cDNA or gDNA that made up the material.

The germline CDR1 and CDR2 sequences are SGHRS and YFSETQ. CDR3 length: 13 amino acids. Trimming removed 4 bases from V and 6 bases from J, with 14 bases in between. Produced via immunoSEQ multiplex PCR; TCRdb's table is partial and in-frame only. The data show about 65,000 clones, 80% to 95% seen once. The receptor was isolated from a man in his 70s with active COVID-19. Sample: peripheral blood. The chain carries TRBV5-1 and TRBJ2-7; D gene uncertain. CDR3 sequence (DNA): TGCGCCAGCAGCCAGTTAGACATTTCCGAGCAGTACTTC. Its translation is CASSQLDISEQYF.